This T cell receptor beta chain is drawn from a study of T cell responses to AZD1222 COVID-19 vaccine. Overall study findings and caveats: White British people made up most donors, females outnumbered males, and clonal diversity was possibly underestimated.

Details on this clone: The antigen is not known.

The protocol was immunoSEQ multiplex PCR, while the TCRdb copy is restricted to in-frame clones and leaves out a portion. The sample records around 130,000 clones, more than 85% being singletons. The study pooled second doses at about 4 or about 12 weeks. The source of this sequence is an adult who received the AZD1222 COVID-19 vaccine. The starting material was peripheral blood, obtained 28 days after the second AZD1222 dose.

The CDR3 bases are TGTGCCAGCTCACAACCGGGACAGGGCGGGACTGAAGCTTTCTTT. This encodes CASSQPGQGGTEAFF. V gene TRBV18 combines with J gene TRBJ1-1, with 9 bases aligning to TRBD1. This CDR3 region has 15 residues. Germline V gene sequence: CDR1 KGHSH, CDR2 LQKENI. V shed 4 bases and J 5 bases; nucleotides not matched to a gene: 8.